A single sample is the source of the 9 T cell receptor beta chains below, sequenced in a study of cytomegalovirus exposure and HLA in healthy donors. Libraries were prepared by immunoSEQ multiplex PCR; TCRdb keeps only in-frame clonotypes and omits some of them. The sample consists of more than 150,000 clones, around 81% of them appearing once. Specimen: PBMCs. The source is a woman between 18 and 29 years old in good health and CMV-seropositive.

The genes are TRBV5-1 and TRBJ2-5; 9 nucleotides agree with TRBD2. This CDR3 comprises 15 residues. Germline loops: CDR1 SGHRS, CDR2 YFSETQ. Trimming cost V 4 bases and J 7 bases; bases outside gene matches: 11. CDR3: CASSPDGAGGGTQYF. As DNA, the CDR3 is TGCGCCAGCAGCCCGGATGGAGCGGGGGGAGGGACCCAGTACTTC.

The chain couples TRBV4-1 to TRBJ1-1; 9 bases map to TRBD1. Germline CDR1 is MGHRA and CDR2 is YSYEKL. This CDR3 has 13 amino acids. V lost 5 bases and J lost 5; bases outside the gene matches: 3. The CDR3: CASSWTGVTEAFF. In DNA form, the CDR3 reads TGCGCCAGCAGCTGGACAGGGGTGACTGAAGCTTTCTTT.

V usage is TRBV29-1 and J usage is TRBJ1-1; no definite D call. Germline CDR1 is SQVTM and CDR2 is ANQGSEA. The CDR3 contains 12 residues. Trimming stripped 4 bases from V and 5 bases from J, with 11 bases between. The CDR3 loop reads CSVVLWETEAFF. CDR3 nucleotides: TGCAGCGTTGTTCTCTGGGAGACTGAAGCTTTCTTT.

This clone was seen just once. The CDR3 DNA follows: TGTGCCAGCAGCGATGAACAGATTGAGCAGTTCTTC. Its protein is CASSDEQIEQFF. V is TRBV7-9 and J is TRBJ2-1; no definite D call. The germline gives CDR1 SEHNR, CDR2 FQNEAQ (reference sequence). The CDR3 extends over 12 amino acids. V lost 5 bases and J lost 9, with 11 bases in between. Based on the CDR3 plus reference TRBV7-9 and TRBJ2-1, the full variable domain is DTGVSQNPRHKITKRGQNVTFRCDPISEHNRLYWYRQTLGQGPEFLTYFQNEAQLEKSRLLSDRFSAERPKGSFSTLEIQRTEQGDSAMYLCASSDEQIEQFFGPGTRLTVL.

The chain recombines TRBV2 with TRBJ1-2; D possibly corresponds to TRBD1 (5 bases). Trimming shortened V by 4 bases and J by 6 bases, and 15 bases separated the two germline ends. Germline V gene lookup returns CDR1 SNHLY and CDR2 FYNNEI. The length of the CDR3 is 14 residues. CDR3 in DNA: TGTGCCAGCAGTGTATCTACAGGCTTGGATGGCTACACCTTC. Translated: CASSVSTGLDGYTF. Variable domain in full (rest from reference TRBV2 and TRBJ1-2): EPEVTQTPSHQVTQMGQEVILRCVPISNHLYFYWYRQILGQKVEFLVSFYNNEISEKSEIFDDQFSVERPDGSNFTLKIRSTKLEDSAMYFCASSVSTGLDGYTFGSGTRLTVV.

The V call is TRBV11-2, the J call TRBJ2-7, with 14 bases lining up with TRBD2. V was clipped by 5 bases and J by 3 bases; unmatched bases: 6. Germline loops: CDR1 SGHAT, CDR2 FQNNGV. This CDR3 comprises 16 residues. The CDR3, as DNA: TGTGCCAGCAGCCGGACTAGCGGGGGGCGTAACTACGAGCAGTACTTC. It specifies CASSRTSGGRNYEQYF.

This clone has a count of ten or more. The V and J genes are TRBV6-4 and TRBJ2-3, with 10 nucleotides matching TRBD2. This CDR3 is built from 14 residues. The V gene end was trimmed by 4 bases and the J gene end by 6 bases; junction bases not matched to a gene: 4. Germline V gene sequence: CDR1 MRHNA, CDR2 SNTAGT. CDR3 sequence: CASSVSGGADTQYF. CDR3 in DNA: TGTGCCAGCAGTGTCAGCGGGGGGGCCGATACGCAGTATTTT.

This chain connects TRBV19 to TRBJ2-1, with 13 positions matching TRBD2. The V gene's germline CDR1 is LNHDA and CDR2 SQIVND (reference sequence). The CDR3 consists of 16 residues. V was pared by 1 base and J by 7 bases, with 4 bases of the junction left unmatched. CDR3 sequence (DNA): TGTGCCAGTAGTATAGTAACTAGCGGGGGGGCGAATGAGCAGTTCTTC. This encodes CASSIVTSGGANEQFF.

V usage is TRBV5-5 and J usage is TRBJ2-1; TRBD1 matches 9 bases. Germline V gene data show CDR1 as SGHKS and CDR2 as YYEKEE (reference sequence). There are 17 residues in the CDR3. V shed 1 base, J shed 6 bases, and the junction held 11 bases outside the gene matches. The CDR3 nucleotides are TGTGCCAGCAGCTTGCCCCCCGGGACAGGGTCAGGCAATGAGCAGTTCTTC. Amino acid sequence: CASSLPPGTGSGNEQFF.